This entry concerns a single TCR beta chain. The antigen remains unidentified. During the collection period, no donor immune events like infections were recorded. Method: immunoSEQ multiplex PCR; TCRdb's copy keeps in-frame clones and lacks some. The sample includes some 70,000 clones, 90% of them seen just once. The source of the sample is a study of identifying expanded T cells in peripheral blood. Study-wide results and caveats: About 1.2 clones differed between technical replicates, versus about 16 and 19 over time. Clone count variance between roughly 2-week samples rose with total template count.

V shed 8 bases and J shed 0 bases, with 10 bases lying between them. The CDR3 is 13 amino acids. From germline, CDR1 is SGHDN and CDR2 FVKESK. The chain carries TRBV14 and TRBJ1-1; D not resolved. This sequence originates from a person aged 18 to 70 in good health. The sequenced material came from blood. The CDR3 DNA reads TGTGCCAGCTCCCCGACACTGAACACTGAAGCTTTCTTT. Its protein product is CASSPTLNTEAFF.